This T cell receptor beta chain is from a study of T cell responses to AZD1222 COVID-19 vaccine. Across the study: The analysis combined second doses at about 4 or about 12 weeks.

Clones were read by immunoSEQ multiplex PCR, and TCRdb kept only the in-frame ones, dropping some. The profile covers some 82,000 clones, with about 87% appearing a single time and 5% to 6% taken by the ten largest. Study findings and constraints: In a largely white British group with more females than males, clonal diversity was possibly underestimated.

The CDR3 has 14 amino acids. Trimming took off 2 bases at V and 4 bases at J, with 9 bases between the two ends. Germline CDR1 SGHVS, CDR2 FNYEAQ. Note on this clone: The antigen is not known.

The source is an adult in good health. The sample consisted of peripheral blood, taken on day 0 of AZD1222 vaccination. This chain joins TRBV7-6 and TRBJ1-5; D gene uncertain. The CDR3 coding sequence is TGTGCCAGCAGCTTATACGGGCAAAATCAGCCCCAGCATTTT. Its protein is CASSLYGQNQPQHF.